This T cell receptor (beta chain) was found in a study of PD-L1 blockade in urothelial cancer. Across the whole study: Patients with male sex and bladder-origin urothelial cancer accounted for about 85% of the roughly 29 enrolled. There were a median of approximately 150,000 T cells in blood samples.

The ends were cut back, 6 bases at V and 5 bases at J, with 7 bases in the middle. From germline, CDR1 is MDHEN and CDR2 SYDVKM. The CDR3 has 11 residues. Locally advanced or metastatic urothelial carcinoma affected all patients. Here immunoSEQ multiplex PCR was the method, and the copy in TCRdb shows in-frame clones only, minus some. Seen here are roughly 87,000 clones, roughly 87% observed once, and the top ten hold 4.5% to 6.5%. Sequenced here: PBMCs, sampled around atezolizumab (anti-PD-L1) treatment. The genes are TRBV28 and TRBJ1-1, with D maybe TRBD1 (6 bases). This clonotype was sampled from an older woman with urothelial cancer. The CDR3 sequence is CASRQGTEAFF. The CDR3 nucleotides read TGTGCCAGCAGGCAGGGGACTGAAGCTTTCTTT.